This T cell receptor beta chain originates from a study of cytomegalovirus exposure and HLA in healthy donors (dated by TCRdb to between 2016 and 2019). With respect to the entire study: An earlier analysis of several hundred of the donors reported about 280 Gb of sequence data and about 120 million unique TCR beta sequences obtained from approximately 180 million T cells. Roughly 300 gigabases of sequencing data and roughly 81 million unique TCR sequences made up an early release that covered approximately 650 HLA-typed donors. Among the roughly 370 genotyped donors, around 81% belonged to the genetic ancestry cluster associated with self-reported Caucasian donors. The study aimed to test whether cataloging public T cell receptors could reveal signatures of past pathogen exposure. The study profiled the T cell repertoires of 500 to 800 subjects by immunosequencing and related them to cytomegalovirus serostatus. Besides the first cohort of 666 subjects, a separate validation cohort made up of 120 different subjects was used. High-throughput TCR immunosequencing, statistical association of individual TCRs with disease status, and machine learning were combined to predict cytomegalovirus infection status. In a later analysis, previously published TCR beta repertoires from more than 500 donors were re-analyzed and high-resolution HLA genotyping was added so that TCR occurrence patterns could be studied. Rather than using new phenotypic data, the later analysis identified candidate immune exposures from TCR beta sequences and from how often those sequences occurred across donors. To decide whether each TCR beta V gene segment behaved as functional or pseudogenic, an earlier analysis of some 570 of the donors relied on high-throughput TCR beta sequencing. Donor age, sex, ethnicity and CMV serostatus were compiled alongside the repertoire data. A later genetic analysis used genome-wide SNP genotypes for about 60% of the roughly 700 donors, treating that subset as a discovery cohort. Every discovery cohort repertoire had been produced on one sequencing platform. Class I and class II HLA loci were covered by the typing at four-digit resolution. The number of donors typed differed by locus, with 629-630 for A, B, C, DRB1 and DQB1, more than 500 for DQA1, 606 for DPA1, and approximately 470 for DPB1. Roughly 5 DR-DQ haplotypes were treated as single units for association and clustering because of strong linkage in the cohort. Among 300 to 450 genotyped donors of the cohort, an average of about 240,000 unique TCR beta nucleotide sequences were sequenced per donor, 15% to 20% of them non-productive. What the research found in general, with its limitations: In vitro tests confirmed that a few of the cytomegalovirus-associated TCR beta chains recognize cytomegalovirus antigens. This cohort had only TCR beta chains sequenced, and the lack of alpha or paired-chain data limited which features could be detected. According to a later analysis, TCR association rates differed among HLA loci, with DRB1 alleles showing the most associated TCRs and HLA-C alleles showing the fewest. While some public TCRs were present in many individuals, most TCR sequences turned up only very rarely across donors. The authors suggested that the approach could potentially be extended to other disease states and immunological phenotypes. Compared with equally common non-associated chains, HLA-associated TCR beta chains in a later analysis were more clonally expanded and had lower generation probabilities. HLA typing was unavailable for some donors at each locus, so association tests used only the typed subset. In a later analysis, several top co-occurrence clusters were reported to appear linked to parvovirus B19, influenza, CMV and Epstein-Barr virus. In a later genetic analysis, fewer N-insertions in productive TCRs were reported among donors in an Asian-associated ancestry cluster than the 666-donor mean. A later analysis found that most CMV-associated TCR beta chains appeared HLA-restricted, with HLA associations seemingly driven largely by CMV exposure. Correlated functional status among segregating V segments might reflect linkage disequilibrium, but an unknown experimental factor could not be ruled out. An association between a missense DCLRE1C variant and V-gene and J-gene trimming of TCR beta chains was found in a later genetic analysis and replicated in an independent cohort. Seventeen rarely observed V segments, including chromosome 9 orphons, were excluded from the earlier analysis of about 610 of the donors because counts were too low. Some IMGT-functional V segments, including TRBV6-2 and TRBV6-3, could not be distinguished by the 87-base-pair reads and were therefore excluded. Cytomegalovirus status was reported to be diagnosed by the classifier with high specificity and sensitivity in both the original and validation cohorts. CMV serostatus was the only immune exposure information available for the cohort. In the study, about 150 TCR beta chains were listed as associated with cytomegalovirus. An earlier analysis of approximately 600 of the donors showed that most TCR beta V segments appeared in productive rearrangements either about 87% or about 30% of the time, which broadly matched IMGT annotations. Roughly uniform sequencing depth across donors was assumed in presence/absence analyses, although this assumption may not hold. The sequencing pipeline was judged likely to have produced a cluster of highly shared sequence variants as a technical artifact. A further reported finding was that TCR beta sequences accurately predicted the HLA-A and HLA-B alleles for most subjects in the first cohort. Strong co-occurrence of HLA alleles, especially DR and DQ, made assigning TCR associations to individual alleles difficult. A later analysis associated about 17,000 TCR beta sequences with specific HLA alleles at a false discovery rate of 0.05.

The CDR3 starts with the cysteine, ends with the phenylalanine, and has 14 residues. Kept here is only the CDR3 DNA, which spans 42 bases and is read in frame from base 1. CDR1 and CDR2 (SGHNT, YYREEE) derive from the germline V gene (reference sequence). Ends trimmed: V by 2 bases, J by 5 bases; bases unmatched to a gene: 1. Of note for this clone: Its recognized antigen is unknown. No much larger clone is present one base from it, and per-base qualities are unavailable.

Libraries were prepared through the immunoSEQ multiplex PCR assay. For the multiplex PCR, a mixture combining 60 forward primers for TCR Vbeta segments and 13 reverse primers for TCR Jbeta segments was used. The CDR3 region of rearranged TCR beta genes was amplified from genomic DNA by a multiplex PCR assay. The amplified TCR beta libraries were sequenced on the Illumina HiSeq System as 87-base-pair reads. On the authors' methods: A later analysis tallied 70 million to 100 million unique TCR beta chains across the 700 or so repertoires, and some 10 million of those chains were shared by two or more donors. To remove PCR and sequencing errors, raw reads were error-corrected and collapsed into unique sequences using a nearest-neighbor algorithm that merged closely related sequences. CDR3 sequences were aligned to IMGT reference sequences to assign V, D and J gene segments. Each retained sequence needed at least a six-nucleotide match to both a V gene segment and a J gene segment. Rearrangements were classified as productive when the CDR3 lacked stop codons and remained in frame with V and J, and all other rearrangements were classified as non-productive. Following IMGT convention, CDR3 was defined as the stretch from the second conserved V-encoded cysteine up to the conserved J-encoded phenylalanine. Sequences without an unambiguous match to a single V gene segment were excluded from the earlier analysis of several hundred of the donors. In an earlier analysis of around 600 of the donors, V segments were called functional above 56.7% productive rearrangements and were called segregating when the between-donor standard deviation exceeded 5%. A statistical classification framework was developed to diagnose cytomegalovirus status using the catalog of TCR beta chain sequences. V and J gene assignment, in a later analysis, came from comparing TCR nucleotide sequences with IMGT/GENE-DB human TR gene sequences. A later analysis assigned CDR3 sequences and most-parsimonious VDJ recombination scenarios with the TCRdist pipeline. In a later analysis, each TCR beta chain was defined by its CDR3 amino acid sequence together with its V-gene family, and reads without a unique V-gene family were excluded. As a way to deal with suspected cross-contamination and a sequencing artifact, a later analysis dropped approximately 590 nucleotide sequences that were highly shared and had low generation probability. In a later analysis, a clonal expansion index was calculated for each public chain from normalized within-repertoire ranks of inferred template counts. In a later analysis, generation probabilities were computed with a VDJ recombination model fitted to out-of-frame rearrangements, and the resulting probabilities were checked against IGoR. In a later analysis, TCR-TCR, TCR-HLA and TCR-CMV co-occurrence was scored with hypergeometric tests, and a repertoire-size bias correction was applied to TCR pairs. A later analysis estimated false discovery rates by permuting HLA or CMV assignments 20 times. In a later analysis, co-occurring TCRs were grouped with DBSCAN, and TCRdist sequence similarity was added when clustering was performed within HLA-allele-positive subsets. For co-occurrence clustering, repertoires with fewer than 30,000 or more than 120,000 public chains were excluded, along with roughly five repertoires with anomalous nucleotide sharing. In its TCRdb copy, this immuneACCESS table keeps in-frame sequences only and misses some clones. Where compared with another copy, unresolved V genes explain less than half of these, and the others have no known cause. From that table come the V and J calls and clone size; the DNA was used to work out D and trimming. The sample has under 200,000 clones on record, 78% of them singletons. Clones ranked in the top ten supply over 12% of the sample.

The cohort comprised some 680 healthy bone marrow donors. At the time of sampling, all cohort members were nominally healthy, though unrecorded immune exposures were likely present. The donor tested CMV seropositive, placing the donor among the 250 to 350 seropositive members of the cohort. A peripheral blood sample was provided by each donor, and peripheral blood mononuclear cells were used for TCR beta sequencing. Genomic DNA was extracted from the blood cell samples with the Qiagen DNeasy Blood Extraction Kit. The specimen sequenced was PBMCs. The clonotype comes from a woman between 25 and 40 years old in good health and CMV-seropositive. The rearranged segments are TRBV5-4 and TRBJ2-7, with TRBD2 identical over 13 junction bases. DNA sequence: TGTGCCAGCAGCTTCGGGACTAGCGGGGACGAGCAGTACTTC. Protein translation: CASSFGTSGDEQYF. Extended through the reference TRBV5-4 and TRBJ2-7 proteins, this CDR3 yields the full variable domain: ETGVTQSPTHLIKTRGQQVTLRCSSQSGHNTVSWYQQALGQGPQFIFQYYREEENGRGNFPPRFSGLQFPNYSSELNVNALELDDSALYLCASSFGTSGDEQYFGPGTRLTVT.